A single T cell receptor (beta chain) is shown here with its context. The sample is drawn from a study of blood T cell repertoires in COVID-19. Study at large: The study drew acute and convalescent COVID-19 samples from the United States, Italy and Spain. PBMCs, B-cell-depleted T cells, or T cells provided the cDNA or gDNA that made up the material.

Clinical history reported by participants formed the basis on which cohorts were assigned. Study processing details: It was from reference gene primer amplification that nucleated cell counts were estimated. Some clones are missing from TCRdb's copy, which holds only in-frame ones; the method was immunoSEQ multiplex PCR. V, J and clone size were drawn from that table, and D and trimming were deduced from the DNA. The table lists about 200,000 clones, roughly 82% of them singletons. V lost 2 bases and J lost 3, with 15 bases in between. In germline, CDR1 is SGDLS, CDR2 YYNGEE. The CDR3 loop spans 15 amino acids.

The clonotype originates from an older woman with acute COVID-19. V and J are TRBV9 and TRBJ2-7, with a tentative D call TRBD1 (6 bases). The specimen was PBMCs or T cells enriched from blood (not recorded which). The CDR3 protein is CASSVSGHYSYEQYF. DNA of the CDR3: TGTGCCAGCAGCGTCTCGGGACACTACAGCTACGAGCAGTACTTC.